The 22 T cell receptor beta chains below were found in one sample sequenced in a study of OX40 agonist ivuxolimab in advanced cancers. Data came from immunoSEQ multiplex PCR; TCRdb stores just in-frame clones and leaves some out. This repertoire shows fewer than 65,000 clones, approximately 90% found once; its top ten account for 1.4%. The sequencing used CD4+ or CD8+ T cells sorted from blood, collected in a trial of the OX40 agonist ivuxolimab. These receptor sequences come from an adult with an advanced solid tumor such as melanoma, head and neck, liver or kidney cancer.

The chain combines TRBV6-1 with TRBJ2-7; D remains unclear. The V end lost 1 base, the J end lost 0 bases, and 7 bases lay between the germline ends. Germline CDR1 reads MNHNS; CDR2 reads SASEGT. The CDR3 is 14 residues long. The CDR3 nucleotides read TGTGCCAGCAGTGAAGACGCGTACTCCTACGAGCAGTACTTC. Amino acid sequence: CASSEDAYSYEQYF.

The chain is built from TRBV30 and TRBJ1-1; D gene uncertain. CDR1 is GTSNPN, CDR2 SVGIG, per germline (reference sequence). Trimming took 3 bases from V and 1 from J, leaving 18 bases between them. CDR3 size: 16 residues. The CDR3 nucleotides read TGTGCCTGGAGGCGCTCCGACGGCGATAGGAACACTGAAGCTTTCTTT. Amino acids: CAWRRSDGDRNTEAFF.

J is TRBJ2-1 and V is TRBV11-1; TRBD1 matches 7 bases. The ends lost 5 bases at V and 1 base at J; junction bases unmatched: 5. In germline, CDR1 is SGHAT, CDR2 FQDESV (reference sequence). The CDR3 has 15 residues. The CDR3 DNA sequence: TGTGCCAGCAGCCCTCGACAGGGATCCTACAATGAGCAGTTCTTC. This gives the protein CASSPRQGSYNEQFF.

The J gene is TRBJ2-3, the V gene TRBV30; D not certain. In germline, CDR1 is GTSNPN, CDR2 SVGIG (reference sequence). V shed 2 bases and J shed 1 base, with 7 bases lying between them. This CDR3 is 13 amino acids long. DNA of the CDR3: TGTGCCTGGAGTTGGGCGCGCACAGATACGCAGTATTTT. Its protein is CAWSWARTDTQYF.

The V call is TRBV30, the J call TRBJ1-3, with D tentatively TRBD1 (5 bases). V dropped 8 bases and J dropped 4 bases, with 9 bases sitting between them. CDR3 length equals 11 residues. CDR1 is GTSNPN and CDR2 is SVGIG in the germline V gene (reference sequence). The CDR3 region has the DNA TGTGCCGGGGGTTTGGGAAACACCATATATTTT. Translation: CAGGLGNTIYF.

In its sample, this clone was seen once. The chain couples TRBV6-5 to TRBJ2-7; 10 bases are shared with TRBD1. The trim removed 5 bases at V and 8 bases at J, leaving 0 bases unmatched. Germline V gives CDR1 MNHEY, CDR2 SVGAGI. The CDR3 spans 11 residues. DNA of the CDR3: TGTGCCAGCAGTGACAGGGGGCAGCAGTACTTC. Translating gives CASSDRGQQYF.

V is TRBV2 and J is TRBJ2-2; 7 bases fit TRBD1. Trimming cost V 4 bases and J 3 bases; bases outside gene matches: 5. Germline V gives CDR1 SNHLY, CDR2 FYNNEI. This CDR3 has 15 amino acids. DNA of the CDR3: TGTGCCAGCAGTGGACAGGGCCGAGACACCGGGGAGCTGTTTTTT. Its translation is CASSGQGRDTGELFF.

This clone was seen a few times. The rearrangement joins TRBV30 to TRBJ1-1; unclear D gene. Germline V lookup: CDR1 GTSNPN, CDR2 SVGIG (reference sequence). The ends were cut back, 0 bases at V and 1 base at J, with 18 bases in the middle. The length of the CDR3 is 17 residues. The CDR3 sequence: CAWSVLVSYYSNTEAFF. DNA for the CDR3: TGTGCCTGGAGTGTACTGGTCAGCTACTACTCGAACACTGAAGCTTTCTTT.

The CDR3, as DNA: TGCGCCAGCAGCTTGGGCAATGGAGAGACCCAGTACTTC. Amino acid sequence: CASSLGNGETQYF. The chain is built from TRBV5-1 and TRBJ2-5; D is unclear. V shed 0 bases and J shed 4 bases, with 7 bases lying between them. Germline lookup yields CDR1 SGHRS and CDR2 YFSETQ. The CDR3 loop spans 13 amino acids.

CDR3 loop: CATTQGEVETQYF. CDR3 DNA: TGTGCCACCACACAGGGGGAGGTAGAGACCCAGTACTTC. The chain recombines TRBV7-8 with TRBJ2-5, with 8 bases aligning to TRBD1. Germline V gene data show CDR1 as SGHVS and CDR2 as FQNEAQ. V lost 10 bases, J lost 4 bases, and 8 bases stayed unmatched. The CDR3 loop spans 13 amino acids.

CDR3 region: CAISESSEETQYF. CDR3 coding DNA: TGTGCCATCAGTGAGTCTTCGGAGGAGACCCAGTACTTC. The chain employs TRBV10-3 and TRBJ2-5; D gene uncertain. V shed 0 bases and J shed 5 bases, with 7 bases lying between them. Germline CDR1 is ENHRY and CDR2 is SYGVKD. The CDR3 has 13 residues.

A few counts support this clone. The chain links TRBV7-6 to TRBJ1-2; D is unclear. Germline V gives CDR1 SGHVS, CDR2 FNYEAQ. The CDR3 has 16 residues. V was trimmed by 3 bases and J by 4 bases, leaving 18 bases between them. CDR3: CASSLQTDPTLYGYTF. For the CDR3, the DNA is TGTGCCAGCAGCTTGCAGACGGATCCCACCCTCTATGGCTACACCTTC.

V and J are TRBV7-6 and TRBJ1-2; TRBD1 is a possible D gene (6 bases). Germline CDR1 reads SGHVS; CDR2 reads FNYEAQ. The CDR3 sequence is 13 residues long. Deletions cut 1 base from V and 7 bases from J, with 10 bases between. In DNA, the CDR3 is TGTGCCAGCAGCTTAGGGACAGTCAGTGGCTACACCTTC. Protein sequence: CASSLGTVSGYTF. Combining the CDR3 with reference TRBV7-6 and TRBJ1-2 gives the whole variable domain GAGVSQSPRYKVTKRGQDVALRCDPISGHVSLYWYRQALGQGPEFLTYFNYEAQQDKSGLPNDRFSAERPEGSISTLTIQRTEQRDSAMYRCASSLGTVSGYTFGSGTRLTVV.

This chain uses TRBV25-1 with TRBJ2-7, with 7 bases matching TRBD2. This CDR3 has 17 residues. J lost 6 bases, V lost 2 bases, and 16 bases had no gene match. Germline loops: CDR1 MGHDK, CDR2 SYGVNS. DNA of the CDR3: TGTGCCAGCAGTGAAGATTATCGCGGGGGAGCCTTTTTCGAGCAGTACTTC. Protein sequence: CASSEDYRGGAFFEQYF.

This clone turned up a few times. The chain recombines TRBV7-9 with TRBJ1-1, with D unresolved. The germline gives CDR1 SEHNR, CDR2 FQNEAQ (reference sequence). Trimming left V 2 bases short and J 0 bases short, with 10 bases between. The CDR3 has 15 amino acids. The CDR3 protein is CASSLRQDMNTEAFF. In nucleotides, the CDR3 is TGTGCCAGCAGCTTAAGACAAGATATGAACACTGAAGCTTTCTTT.

The chain uses TRBV27 and TRBJ1-2; no firm D call. The germline CDR1 and CDR2 sequences are MNHEY and SMNVEV (reference sequence). The CDR3 has 12 residues. V was trimmed by 8 bases and J by 4 bases, leaving 11 bases between them. The CDR3 region is CASGIGPYGYTF. The CDR3 DNA follows: TGTGCCAGCGGAATCGGACCCTATGGCTACACCTTC.

A note on this clone: This same CDR3 is encoded by further DNA sequences in the sample. The rearrangement joins TRBV18 to TRBJ2-7, with TRBD2 as a possible D gene (6 bases). The CDR3 is 14 residues long. The V and J ends lost 3 bases and 1 base respectively, with 10 bases between them. Germline V gene lookup returns CDR1 KGHSH and CDR2 LQKENI. The CDR3 protein is CASSPSGQSYEQYF. CDR3 DNA sequence: TGTGCCAGCTCACCTAGCGGACAATCCTACGAGCAGTACTTC. Full variable domain (rest looked up from reference TRBV18 and TRBJ2-7): NAGVMQNPRHLVRRRGQEARLRCSPMKGHSHVYWYRQLPEEGLKFMVYLQKENIIDESGMPKERFSAEFPKEGPSILRIQQVVRGDSAAYFCASSPSGQSYEQYFGPGTRLTVT.

J is TRBJ2-5 and V is TRBV7-8; D is perhaps TRBD2 (7 bases). This CDR3 contains 15 residues. The germline CDR1 and CDR2 sequences are SGHVS and FQNEAQ. V dropped 5 bases and J dropped 5 bases, with 18 bases sitting between them. This chain's CDR3 is CASSPSGGGSETQYF. As DNA, the CDR3 is TGTGCCAGCAGCCCCTCTGGCGGGGGCTCGGAGACCCAGTACTTC.

The chain combines TRBV9 with TRBJ2-1; D might be TRBD1 (6 bases). V gave up 0 bases and J gave up 1 base, with 8 bases separating them. Germline assignment: CDR1 SGDLS and CDR2 YYNGEE. The CDR3 loop spans 15 amino acids. The CDR3 protein is CASSVGRGSYNEQFF. CDR3 nucleotides: TGTGCCAGCAGCGTAGGCAGGGGTTCCTACAATGAGCAGTTCTTC.

The chain has TRBV4-1 and TRBJ2-3; 7 bases are a match to TRBD2. CDR1 is MGHRA, CDR2 YSYEKL, per germline. The V and J ends lost 7 bases and 3 bases, in that order; junction bases with no gene match: 13. This CDR3 region has 16 residues. CDR3 DNA: TGCGCCAGCATACGAACGGTGGGCGGGGGTACAGATACGCAGTATTTT. This translates into CASIRTVGGGTDTQYF.

The CDR3 protein is CASRTGGNTGELFF. Here the CDR3 DNA reads TGTGCCAGCAGGACAGGGGGGAACACCGGGGAGCTGTTTTTT. The genes are TRBV2 and TRBJ2-2; TRBD1 aligns across 9 bases. This CDR3 has 14 residues. CDR1 SNHLY and CDR2 FYNNEI come from the germline V gene. With V trimmed by 6 bases and J by 1 base, 0 bases remained unmatched.

The chain has TRBV10-1 and TRBJ2-3; 8 positions agree with TRBD2. CDR1 is WNHNN, CDR2 SYGVQD, per germline (reference sequence). After removal of 6 bases from V and 4 bases from J, the junction contained 9 bases not matched to a gene. This CDR3 comprises 15 residues. The CDR3 DNA reads as TGCGCCAGCAGCGAGGGACTAGGGAGGTCAGATACGCAGTATTTT. It translates to CASSEGLGRSDTQYF.